This entry lists 16 T cell receptor beta chains sequenced from one sample in a study of OX40 agonist ivuxolimab in advanced cancers. Some clones are missing from TCRdb's copy, which holds only in-frame ones; the method was immunoSEQ multiplex PCR. Of 100,000 to 150,000 clones listed, 80% to 95% were seen once; the top ten hold under 0.95%. The sequencing used CD4+ or CD8+ T cells sorted from blood, collected in a trial of the OX40 agonist ivuxolimab. These receptors all stem from an adult with an advanced solid tumor such as melanoma, head and neck, liver or kidney cancer.

This chain links TRBV6-6 with TRBJ2-1; tentatively, D is TRBD1 (6 bases). The V end was cut by 6 bases, the J end by 9 bases, with 21 bases between. This CDR3 comprises 15 residues. Germline CDR1 and CDR2: MNHNY and SVGAGI (reference sequence). The chain's CDR3 is CASSGPGTLNSEQFF. CDR3 DNA sequence: TGTGCCAGCAGCGGGCCCGGGACACTAAACAGTGAGCAGTTCTTC.

The chain employs TRBV18 and TRBJ2-7; TRBD1 agrees at 8 bases. Germline CDR1 KGHSH, CDR2 LQKENI. The CDR3 contains 15 residues. V was clipped by 5 bases and J by 7 bases; unmatched bases: 13. CDR3 region: CASSLVRQGAREQYF. The CDR3 bases are TGTGCCAGCTCATTAGTAAGGCAGGGGGCACGGGAGCAGTACTTC.

The V gene is TRBV7-2, the J gene TRBJ2-7; 11 bases line up with TRBD1. From germline, CDR1 is SGHTA and CDR2 FQGNSA. The CDR3 covers 16 residues. The V segment lost 1 base and the J segment 4 bases; nucleotides outside the gene matches: 6. Here the CDR3 DNA reads TGTGCCAGCAGCTTAGTGTCTGGACAGGGGGCTTACGAGCAGTACTTC. This gives the protein CASSLVSGQGAYEQYF.

This clone appeared once. The rearrangement links TRBV15 to TRBJ1-5; 7 bases are shared with TRBD1. V trimming: 2 bases; J trimming: 0 bases; junction bases outside the gene matches: 4. CDR3 length equals 16 residues. Germline assignment: CDR1 LNHNV and CDR2 YYDKDF (reference sequence). The CDR3: CATSRPGQVSNQPQHF. The CDR3 DNA reads TGTGCCACCAGCAGACCCGGACAGGTTAGCAATCAGCCCCAGCATTTT.

The chain recombines TRBV30 with TRBJ2-2, with D possibly TRBD2 on 6 matching bases. This CDR3 has 18 amino acids. CDR1 and CDR2 (germline): GTSNPN, SVGIG (reference sequence). V was shortened by 1 base and J by 1 base, with 19 bases between the two germline ends. In nucleotides, the CDR3 is TGTGCCTGGAGTGATGGATTTTCGCGGGACGGGAACACCGGGGAGCTGTTTTTT. Its protein product is CAWSDGFSRDGNTGELFF.

The chain recombines TRBV29-1 with TRBJ2-5; no clear D. V gave up 4 bases and J gave up 2 bases, with 8 bases separating them. Germline loops: CDR1 SQVTM, CDR2 ANQGSEA. This CDR3 has 12 residues. CDR3 sequence reads: CSVGAGQETQYF. The CDR3 DNA is TGCAGCGTTGGAGCAGGACAAGAGACCCAGTACTTC.

V and J are TRBV5-1 and TRBJ1-5; tentative D call: TRBD1 (5 bases). This CDR3 is built from 13 residues. V was pared by 3 bases and J by 9 bases, with 13 bases between. Looked up from germline, CDR1 is SGHRS and CDR2 is YFSETQ. The CDR3 DNA is TGCGCCAGCAGCTATGACAACCAGGGGCCCCAGCATTTT. Protein product: CASSYDNQGPQHF.

This chain connects TRBV2 to TRBJ2-1; the match to TRBD2 covers 10 bases. With V trimmed by 2 bases and J by 10 bases, 8 bases remained unmatched. Germline values: CDR1 SNHLY, CDR2 FYNNEI. There are 15 residues in the CDR3. The CDR3 protein is CASSELGKAGGEQFF. The DNA of the CDR3 is TGTGCCAGCAGTGAATTAGGAAAAGCGGGAGGGGAGCAGTTCTTC.

J is TRBJ2-7 and V is TRBV6-5; D gene unclear. The V and J ends lost 5 bases and 6 bases respectively, with 8 bases between them. The germline V gene encodes CDR1 MNHEY and CDR2 SVGAGI. This CDR3 region has 11 residues. The CDR3 loop is CASSEYPEQYF. CDR3 DNA: TGTGCCAGCAGTGAATATCCCGAGCAGTACTTC.

The chain links TRBV7-2 to TRBJ2-1, with 9 bases aligning to TRBD2. The germline V gene encodes CDR1 SGHTA and CDR2 FQGNSA. The V gene end was trimmed by 2 bases and the J gene end by 8 bases; junction bases not matched to a gene: 4. The CDR3 has 14 amino acids. CDR3 DNA sequence: TGTGCCAGCAGCTTACTAGCGGGACGGTATGAGCAGTTCTTC. This sequence encodes CASSLLAGRYEQFF.

The chain has TRBV5-1 and TRBJ2-1; the match to TRBD2 covers 9 bases. The CDR3 is 18 amino acids. After removal of 2 bases from V and 2 bases from J, the junction contained 11 bases not matched to a gene. Germline CDR1 reads SGHRS; CDR2 reads YFSETQ. The CDR3 sequence is CASSFPRTSDSTYNEQFF. In DNA, the CDR3 is TGCGCCAGCAGCTTCCCACGGACTAGCGATTCTACCTACAATGAGCAGTTCTTC.

The chain employs TRBV6-4 and TRBJ2-3; 7 nucleotides agree with TRBD2. Per the germline V gene, CDR1 is MRHNA and CDR2 is SNTAGT. This CDR3 region has 14 residues. After removal of 1 base from V and 5 bases from J, the junction contained 3 bases not matched to a gene. CDR3 bases: TGTGCCAGCAGTGACTGGCCTAGCGGAGATACGCAGTATTTT. This encodes CASSDWPSGDTQYF.

The chain links TRBV5-1 to TRBJ2-2, with 11 positions matching TRBD2. The trim removed 4 bases at V and 10 bases at J, leaving 9 bases unmatched. This CDR3 is 15 amino acids long. CDR1 is SGHRS and CDR2 is YFSETQ in the germline V gene. The CDR3 reads CASSTRGGLAEELFF. The CDR3 DNA reads as TGCGCCAGCAGCACCCGAGGGGGACTAGCGGAGGAGCTGTTTTTT.

The rearrangement uses TRBV28 and TRBJ2-7; tentatively, D is TRBD2 (6 bases). Trimming shortened V by 7 bases and J by 2 bases, and 15 bases separated the two germline ends. The CDR3 consists of 14 residues. The germline V gene encodes CDR1 MDHEN and CDR2 SYDVKM. CDR3 residues: CASIFPGEPYEQYF. CDR3 nucleotides: TGTGCCAGCATTTTTCCGGGGGAACCCTACGAGCAGTACTTC.

The genes are TRBV25-1 and TRBJ1-2; TRBD1 might be the D (5 bases). The CDR3 is 18 residues long. Germline V gene data show CDR1 as MGHDK and CDR2 as SYGVNS. With 4 bases removed from V and 3 bases from J, the gap between germline ends came to 24 bases. The CDR3 reads CASSGLRDRLSGDYGYTF. CDR3 bases: TGTGCCAGCAGTGGGTTAAGGGACCGTCTTAGCGGGGACTATGGCTACACCTTC.

The rearrangement links TRBV5-1 to TRBJ2-7; D possibly corresponds to TRBD1 (5 bases). The ends were cut back, 0 bases at V and 5 bases at J, with 21 bases in the middle. CDR3 length: 17 residues. The germline V gene encodes CDR1 SGHRS and CDR2 YFSETQ. The CDR3 nucleotides are TGCGCCAGCAGCTTGGGAGGCCAGGGCTCTCGAAAGAACGAGCAGTACTTC. Its translation is CASSLGGQGSRKNEQYF. Filled out from reference TRBV5-1 and TRBJ2-7, the complete variable domain reads KAGVTQTPRYLIKTRGQQVTLSCSPISGHRSVSWYQQTPGQGLQFLFEYFSETQRNKGNFPGRFSGRQFSNSRSEMNVSTLELGDSALYLCASSLGGQGSRKNEQYFGPGTRLTVT.